This T cell receptor beta chain was retrieved from a study of T cell clonality in common variable immunodeficiency. General study points: Fewer deletions and N-nucleotide insertions were reportedly seen in common variable immunodeficiency TCR beta sequences.

This clone was detected ten times or more. Its antigen is undetermined. The sequence runs out 3 residues before the end of the CDR3; the remainder is reconstructed from the germline J gene. All CVID subjects were on immunoglobulin replacement for at least one year. This table comes from immunoSEQ multiplex PCR, and its TCRdb copy is limited to in-frame clones, with some not included. The sample includes over 20,000 clones, none of them occurring once. The germline gives CDR1 SGHRS, CDR2 YFSETQ. The CDR3 totals 14 residues. Germline trimming cut 0 bases from V and 3 bases from J; bases unmatched to any gene: 2.

This rearrangement joins TRBV5-1 to TRBJ2-7; 8 bases are shared with TRBD1. This sequence was found in a human donor with common variable immunodeficiency. Sequenced: peripheral blood mononuclear cells. Incomplete CDR3 DNA: TGCGCCAGCAGCTTGGCCGACAGGGGCTACGAG. Amino acid sequence: CASSLADRGYE. The whole CDR3 sequence reads CASSLADRGYEQYF. Together with reference TRBV5-1 and TRBJ2-7, the CDR3 gives the full variable domain: KAGVTQTPRYLIKTRGQQVTLSCSPISGHRSVSWYQQTPGQGLQFLFEYFSETQRNKGNFPGRFSGRQFSNSRSEMNVSTLELGDSALYLCASSLADRGYEQYFGPGTRLTVT.